The present entry profiles one T cell receptor (beta chain) with its context. The antigen is undetermined. The record originates from a study of T cell responses to AZD1222 COVID-19 vaccine. Across the whole study: Second-dose groups at about 4 or about 12 weeks were pooled.

V lost 2 bases and J 8 bases, leaving 7 bases between the germline ends. This CDR3 is 13 amino acids long. CDR1 is KGHSH and CDR2 is LQKENI in the germline V gene. The data were produced by immunoSEQ multiplex PCR, yet TCRdb's version contains in-frame clones alone and is incomplete. The sample has about 97,000 clones, roughly 84% seen once; the top ten hold 2.8%. Broader study findings: Baseline seropositivity occurred in only 5 to 7 AZD1222 recipients. Females outnumbered males among donors, who were mostly white British; clonal diversity was possibly underestimated. Among spike-specific TCRs, nearly half reportedly target unmutated variant regions.

This sample comprised peripheral blood, obtained on day 0 of AZD1222 vaccination. This sequence joins TRBV18 and TRBJ1-6; D unresolved. The receptor's source is an adult in good health. CDR3 DNA sequence: TGTGCCAGCTCACCATCTCCGGATTCACCCCTCCACTTT. Translated: CASSPSPDSPLHF.